This TCR beta chain was observed in a study of CD8+ T cells in alopecia areata. Whole-study findings and limits: The study found tofacitinib significantly decreased scalp clonality and expanded CD8+ clones among the top 100.

Sample treatment: oral pan-JAK inhibitor, 5-10 mg twice daily. From germline, CDR1 is SGHTA and CDR2 FQGNSA. V was pared by 5 bases and J by 3 bases, with 10 bases between. The CDR3 extends over 13 amino acids. Reverse transcription of extracted RNA yielded cDNA, which provided the sequencing template. Assay: immunoSEQ multiplex PCR; the TCRdb copy retains only in-frame clones and omits some. The sample has around 300,000 clones, 60% seen once. Turning to this clone: Antigen unknown.

The chain recombines TRBV7-2 with TRBJ2-5; D uncertain. The source material was CD4+ T cells sorted from blood, sampled around week 52, from a patient treated with tofacitinib. The clonotype comes from a human donor with alopecia areata. The CDR3 DNA reads as TGTGCCAGCAGCCCCCGGACCGAAGAGACCCAGTACTTC. The encoded protein is CASSPRTEETQYF.